This T cell receptor beta chain was sequenced in a study of cytomegalovirus exposure and HLA in healthy donors. Concerning this clone: What it recognizes is unknown.

Broader study findings: According to an earlier analysis, most TCR beta V segments yielded productive rearrangements about 87% or about 30% of the time.

This PCR relied on a set of 60 Vbeta primers and 13 Jbeta primers. Here immunoSEQ multiplex PCR was the method, and the copy in TCRdb shows in-frame clones only, minus some. The sample includes 150,000 to 250,000 clones, roughly four fifths of them seen just once. The V and J ends lost 4 bases and 0 bases respectively, with 11 bases between them. Germline assignment: CDR1 SGDLS and CDR2 YYNGEE. This CDR3 is built from 15 residues. The sequenced sample consisted of PBMCs. The V and J genes are TRBV9 and TRBJ2-1; the D gene is possibly TRBD2 (6 bases). The origin of this receptor is a man aged 25 to 40 in good health and CMV-seronegative. CDR3 nucleotide sequence: TGTGCCAGCAGCTTATCCGGGGGCTCCTACAATGAGCAGTTCTTC. Translation: CASSLSGGSYNEQFF. Using reference TRBV9 and TRBJ2-1 for the parts outside the CDR3, the full variable domain is DSGVTQTPKHLITATGQRVTLRCSPRSGDLSVYWYQQSLDQGLQFLIQYYNGEERAKGNILERFSAQQFPDLHSELNLSSLELGDSALYFCASSLSGGSYNEQFFGPGTRLTVL.